Listed below are T cell receptor beta chains from one sample, sequenced in a study of CD8+ T cells in alopecia areata. The protocol was immunoSEQ multiplex PCR, while the TCRdb copy is restricted to in-frame clones and leaves out a portion. The table lists under 300,000 clones, 60% of them singletons. The sample in question was CD4+ T cells sorted from blood, obtained around week 54, from a patient treated with tofacitinib. Receptor source: a human donor with alopecia areata. The CDR3 runs from the conserved cysteine through the conserved F or W. D genes are given only for firm matches. For some rows the clone size is stated as once, few or many, or as a class when expanded; others skip it.

j_gene | d_gene | v_gene | len | abundance | CDR3aa | CDR3nt
TRBJ2-5 | - | TRBV6-6 | 11 | - | CASSYPGTQYF | TGTGCCAGCAGTTACCCTGGGACCCAGTACTTC
TRBJ2-7 | - | TRBV6-1 | 15 | few | CASTTGRRLSYEQYF | TGTGCCAGCACCACAGGACGGCGACTCTCCTACGAGCAGTACTTC
TRBJ1-2 | TRBD1 | TRBV13 | 14 | - | CATRTPRTGLGYTF | TGTGCCACCCGAACTCCCCGGACAGGGCTTGGCTACACCTTC
TRBJ2-5 | - | TRBV2 | 12 | - | CASSDTRQTQYF | TGTGCCAGCAGTGATACGAGACAGACCCAGTACTTC
TRBJ1-1 | - | TRBV7-9 | 14 | few | CASSFGRVGTEAFF | TGTGCCAGCAGCTTCGGCCGGGTGGGCACTGAAGCTTTCTTT
TRBJ2-7 | - | TRBV6-5 | 16 | once | CASSYDTGPSSYEQYF | TGTGCCAGCAGTTACGATACAGGGCCTAGCTCCTACGAGCAGTACTTC
TRBJ2-7 | - | TRBV5-1 | 14 | - | CASRPVSSSYEQYF | TGCGCCAGCCGTCCAGTCTCGAGCTCCTACGAGCAGTACTTC
TRBJ2-3 | - | TRBV5-1 | 14 | - | CASSLYGSADTQYF | TGCGCCAGCAGCTTGTACGGTAGCGCAGATACGCAGTATTTT
TRBJ2-1 | TRBD2 | TRBV6-1 | 14 | - | CASVLAGGYNEQFF | TGTGCCAGCGTACTAGCGGGGGGATACAATGAGCAGTTCTTC
TRBJ2-3 | TRBD2 | TRBV29-1 | 17 | - | CSVRGASGSTSTDTQYF | TGCAGCGTCCGAGGGGCTAGCGGATCCACTAGCACAGATACGCAGTATTTT
TRBJ2-7 | - | TRBV7-2 | 14 | - | CASSLDPGTYEQYF | TGTGCCAGCAGCTTAGATCCAGGGACCTACGAGCAGTACTTC
TRBJ2-6 | - | TRBV5-1 | 14 | few | CASMSSVGANVLTF | TGCGCCAGCATGAGTTCGGTTGGGGCCAACGTCCTGACTTTC
TRBJ2-1 | TRBD2 | TRBV4-3 | 16 | - | CASSHRQAGGPNEQFF | TGCGCCAGCAGCCACAGACAAGCGGGGGGGCCAAATGAGCAGTTCTTC
TRBJ1-5 | TRBD1 | TRBV15 | 15 | - | CATSRPGTGHQPQHF | TGTGCCACCAGCAGACCCGGGACAGGGCATCAGCCCCAGCATTTT
TRBJ2-7 | TRBD2 | TRBV4-3 | 17 | few | CASSLQGTSGAQGEQYF | TGCGCCAGCAGCCTCCAGGGGACTAGCGGGGCCCAGGGCGAGCAGTACTTC
TRBJ2-5 | - | TRBV29-1 | 13 | few | CSVSPGGRETQYF | TGCAGCGTCTCCCCTGGGGGCCGTGAGACCCAGTACTTC
TRBJ2-3 | - | TRBV12-5 | 11 | - | CASELSVTQYF | TGTGCTAGTGAGTTGAGTGTCACGCAGTATTTT
TRBJ2-7 | - | TRBV7-9 | 14 | few | CASSLARGSDEQYF | TGTGCCAGCAGCTTAGCCAGGGGAAGCGACGAGCAGTACTTC
TRBJ2-7 | TRBD1 | TRBV7-2 | 14 | - | CASSAQGMGYEQYF | TGTGCCAGCAGTGCACAGGGGATGGGCTACGAGCAGTACTTC
TRBJ2-7 | TRBD1 | TRBV6-5 | 15 | - | CASSYSTGLSYEQYF | TGTGCCAGCAGTTACTCGACAGGGCTCTCCTACGAGCAGTACTTC
TRBJ2-5 | - | TRBV7-2 | 11 | - | CASSLLGTQYF | TGTGCCAGCAGCCTCCTCGGGACCCAGTACTTC
TRBJ1-4 | - | TRBV5-1 | 14 | - | CASSLLGLDEKLFF | TGCGCCAGCAGCTTGCTGGGACTGGATGAAAAACTGTTTTTT
TRBJ2-5 | TRBD1 | TRBV19 | 15 | - | CASSTGQAYQETQYF | TGTGCCAGTAGTACGGGACAGGCTTATCAAGAGACCCAGTACTTC
TRBJ1-6 | - | TRBV7-2 | 14 | once | CASSRGYYNSPLHF | TGTGCCAGCAGCCGGGGATACTATAATTCACCCCTCCACTTT
TRBJ2-7 | - | TRBV30 | 12 | - | CAWSKIGSEQYF | TGTGCCTGGAGTAAGATCGGTTCCGAGCAGTACTTC
TRBJ1-2 | TRBD1 | TRBV30 | 12 | - | CAWSRGGDGYTF | TGTGCCTGGAGTAGAGGGGGCGATGGCTACACCTTC